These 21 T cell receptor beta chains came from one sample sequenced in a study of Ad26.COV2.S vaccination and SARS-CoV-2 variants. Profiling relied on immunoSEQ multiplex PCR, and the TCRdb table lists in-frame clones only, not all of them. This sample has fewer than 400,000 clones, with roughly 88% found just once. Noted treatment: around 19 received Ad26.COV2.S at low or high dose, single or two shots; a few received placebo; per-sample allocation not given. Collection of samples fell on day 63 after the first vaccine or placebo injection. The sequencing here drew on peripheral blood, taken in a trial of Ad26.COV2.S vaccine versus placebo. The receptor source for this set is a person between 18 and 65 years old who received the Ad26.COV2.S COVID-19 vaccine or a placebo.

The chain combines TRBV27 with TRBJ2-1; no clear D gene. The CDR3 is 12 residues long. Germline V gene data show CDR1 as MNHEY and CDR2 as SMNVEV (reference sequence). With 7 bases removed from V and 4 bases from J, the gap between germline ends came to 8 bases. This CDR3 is CASIGRYNEQFF. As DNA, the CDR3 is TGTGCCAGCATCGGACGTTACAATGAGCAGTTCTTC.

CDR3 protein: CASRVGVMTEAFF. The CDR3 bases are TGTGCCAGTCGGGTGGGGGTCATGACTGAAGCTTTCTTT. V and J are TRBV6-5 and TRBJ1-1; weak D call: TRBD1 (5 bases). Trimming took 9 bases from V and 5 from J, leaving 16 bases between them. This CDR3 comprises 13 residues. From germline, CDR1 is MNHEY and CDR2 SVGAGI.

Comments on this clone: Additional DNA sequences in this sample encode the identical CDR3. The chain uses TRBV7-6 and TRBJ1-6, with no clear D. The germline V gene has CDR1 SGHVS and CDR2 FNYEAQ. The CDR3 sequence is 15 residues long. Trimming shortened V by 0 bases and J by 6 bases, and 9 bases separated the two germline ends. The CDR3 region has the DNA TGTGCCAGCAGCTTAGCCGCAGGCACTAATTCACCCCTCCACTTT. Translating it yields CASSLAAGTNSPLHF.

The CDR3 region is CASSEAPPGGAQETQYF. CDR3 sequence (DNA): TGTGCCAGCAGTGAAGCGCCACCCGGAGGGGCGCAAGAGACCCAGTACTTC. V usage is TRBV6-1 and J usage is TRBJ2-5, with D tentatively TRBD2 (6 bases). The CDR3 length is 17 residues. Germline V CDR1 and CDR2: MNHNS, SASEGT. V was shortened by 0 bases and J by 2 bases, with 16 bases between the two germline ends.

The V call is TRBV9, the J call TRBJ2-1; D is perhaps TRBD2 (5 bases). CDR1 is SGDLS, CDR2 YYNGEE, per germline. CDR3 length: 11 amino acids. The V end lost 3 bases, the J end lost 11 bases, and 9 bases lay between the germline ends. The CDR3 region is CASSGRGKQFF. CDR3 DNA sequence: TGTGCCAGCAGCGGCCGGGGAAAGCAGTTCTTC. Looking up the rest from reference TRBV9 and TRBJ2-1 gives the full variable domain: DSGVTQTPKHLITATGQRVTLRCSPRSGDLSVYWYQQSLDQGLQFLIQYYNGEERAKGNILERFSAQQFPDLHSELNLSSLELGDSALYFCASSGRGKQFFGPGTRLTVL.

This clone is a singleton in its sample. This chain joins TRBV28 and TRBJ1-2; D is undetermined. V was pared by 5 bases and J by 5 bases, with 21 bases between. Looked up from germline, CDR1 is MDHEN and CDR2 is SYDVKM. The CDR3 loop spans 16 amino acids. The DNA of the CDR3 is TGTGCCAGCAGTCTACCGACCAGACGTAGTAAGTATGGCTACACCTTC. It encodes CASSLPTRRSKYGYTF.

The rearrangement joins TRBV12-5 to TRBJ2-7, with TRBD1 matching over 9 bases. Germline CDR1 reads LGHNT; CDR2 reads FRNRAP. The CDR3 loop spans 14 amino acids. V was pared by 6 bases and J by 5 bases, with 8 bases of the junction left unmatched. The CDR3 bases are TGTGCTAGTGGCCCCGGGACAGGGAGCCACGAGCAGTACTTC. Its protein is CASGPGTGSHEQYF.

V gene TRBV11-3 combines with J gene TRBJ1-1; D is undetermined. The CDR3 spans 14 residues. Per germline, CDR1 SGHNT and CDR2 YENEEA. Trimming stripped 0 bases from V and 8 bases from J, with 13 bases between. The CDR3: CASSLEPNSGEAFF. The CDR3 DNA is TGTGCCAGCAGCTTAGAGCCCAACTCTGGCGAAGCTTTCTTT.

DNA of the CDR3: TGTGCCAGCAGCTTAGGGCTGGCCACCATGGGCTATGGCTACACCTTC. The encoded protein is CASSLGLATMGYGYTF. This rearrangement joins TRBV7-2 to TRBJ1-2; D ambiguous. The CDR3 is 16 residues long. Trimming pared 1 base from V and 4 bases from J, leaving 16 bases between. CDR1 and CDR2 (germline): SGHTA, FQGNSA.

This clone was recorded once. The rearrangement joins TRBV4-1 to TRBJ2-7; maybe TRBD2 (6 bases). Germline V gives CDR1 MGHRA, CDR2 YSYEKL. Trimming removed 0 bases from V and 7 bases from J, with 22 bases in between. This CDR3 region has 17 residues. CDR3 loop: CASSQDPPGDLRREQYF. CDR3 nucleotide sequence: TGCGCCAGCAGCCAAGATCCCCCGGGGGACCTCCGGAGGGAGCAGTACTTC.

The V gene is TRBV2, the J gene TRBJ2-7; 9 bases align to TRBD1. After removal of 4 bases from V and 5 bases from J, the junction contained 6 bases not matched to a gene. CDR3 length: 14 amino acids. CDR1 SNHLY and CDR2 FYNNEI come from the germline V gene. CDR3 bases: TGTGCCAGCAGTGGGGGGACAGGGCGCGACGAGCAGTACTTC. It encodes CASSGGTGRDEQYF.

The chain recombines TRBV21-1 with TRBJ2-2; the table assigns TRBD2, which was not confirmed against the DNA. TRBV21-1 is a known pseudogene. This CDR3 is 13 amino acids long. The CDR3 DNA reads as TGTGCCAGCAGCTCCCGAGGGACCGGGGAGCTGTTTTTT. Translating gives CASSSRGTGELFF.

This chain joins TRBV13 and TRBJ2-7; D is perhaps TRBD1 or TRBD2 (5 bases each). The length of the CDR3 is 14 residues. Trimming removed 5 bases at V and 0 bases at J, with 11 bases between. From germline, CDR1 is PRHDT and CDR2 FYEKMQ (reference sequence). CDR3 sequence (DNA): TGTGCCAGCAGCCCTGTCGGGGCCTCCTACGAGCAGTACGTC. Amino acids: CASSPVGASYEQYV.

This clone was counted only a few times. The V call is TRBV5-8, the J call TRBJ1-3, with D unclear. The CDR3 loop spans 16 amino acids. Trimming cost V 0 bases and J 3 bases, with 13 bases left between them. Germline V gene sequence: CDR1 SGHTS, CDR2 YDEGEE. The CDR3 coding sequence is TGTGCCAGCAGCTTGGAAGTAGCCTCACATGGAAACACCATATATTTT. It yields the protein CASSLEVASHGNTIYF.

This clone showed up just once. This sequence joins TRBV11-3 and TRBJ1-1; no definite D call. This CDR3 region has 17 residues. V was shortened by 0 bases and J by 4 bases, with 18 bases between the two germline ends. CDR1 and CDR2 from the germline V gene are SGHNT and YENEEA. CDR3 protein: CASSLEAGWKRGTEAFF. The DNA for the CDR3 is TGTGCCAGCAGCTTAGAGGCTGGATGGAAGCGAGGCACTGAAGCTTTCTTT. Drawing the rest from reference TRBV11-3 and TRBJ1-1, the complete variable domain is EAGVVQSPRYKIIEKKQPVAFWCNPISGHNTLYWYLQNLGQGPELLIRYENEEAVDDSQLPKDRFSAERLKGVDSTLKIQPAELGDSAVYLCASSLEAGWKRGTEAFFGQGTRLTVV.

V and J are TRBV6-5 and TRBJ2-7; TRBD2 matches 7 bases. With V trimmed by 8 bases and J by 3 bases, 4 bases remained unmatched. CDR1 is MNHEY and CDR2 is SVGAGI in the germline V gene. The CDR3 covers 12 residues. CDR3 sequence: CASWDYIYEQYF. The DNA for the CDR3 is TGTGCCAGCTGGGACTATATCTACGAGCAGTACTTC.

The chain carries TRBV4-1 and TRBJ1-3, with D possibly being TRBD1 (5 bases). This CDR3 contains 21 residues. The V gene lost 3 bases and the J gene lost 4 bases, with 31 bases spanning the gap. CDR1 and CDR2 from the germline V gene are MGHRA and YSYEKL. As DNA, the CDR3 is TGCGCCAGCAGCCAGTTCATAACCTTCGGTAGGGCAGGCCCAGGGGGAAACACCATATATTTT. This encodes CASSQFITFGRAGPGGNTIYF.

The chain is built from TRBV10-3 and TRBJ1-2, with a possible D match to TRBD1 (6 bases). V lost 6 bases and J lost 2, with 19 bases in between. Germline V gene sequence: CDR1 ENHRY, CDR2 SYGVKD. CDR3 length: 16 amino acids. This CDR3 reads CAIRAGTPIDNYGYTF. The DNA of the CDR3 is TGTGCCATCAGGGCCGGGACACCGATAGACAACTATGGCTACACCTTC.

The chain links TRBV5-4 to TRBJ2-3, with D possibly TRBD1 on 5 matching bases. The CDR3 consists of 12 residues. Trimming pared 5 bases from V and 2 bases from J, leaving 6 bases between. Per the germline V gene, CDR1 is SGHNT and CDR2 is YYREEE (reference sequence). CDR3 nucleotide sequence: TGTGCCAGCAGGGGGCTCACAGATACGCAGTATTTT. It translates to CASRGLTDTQYF.

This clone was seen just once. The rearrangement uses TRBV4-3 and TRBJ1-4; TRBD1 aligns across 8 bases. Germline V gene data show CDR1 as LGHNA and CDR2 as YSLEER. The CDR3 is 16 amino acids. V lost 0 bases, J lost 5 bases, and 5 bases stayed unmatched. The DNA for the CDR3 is TGCGCCAGCAGCCAAGATCGGACAGGGAGAAATGAAAAACTGTTTTTT. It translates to CASSQDRTGRNEKLFF.

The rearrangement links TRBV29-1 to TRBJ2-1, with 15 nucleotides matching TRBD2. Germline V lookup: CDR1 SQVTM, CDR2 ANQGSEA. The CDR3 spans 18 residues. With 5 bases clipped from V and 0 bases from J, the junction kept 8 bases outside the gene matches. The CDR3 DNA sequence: TGCAGCGTTACCGGACTAGCGGGGGGGCCGAGCTCCTACAATGAGCAGTTCTTC. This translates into CSVTGLAGGPSSYNEQFF.